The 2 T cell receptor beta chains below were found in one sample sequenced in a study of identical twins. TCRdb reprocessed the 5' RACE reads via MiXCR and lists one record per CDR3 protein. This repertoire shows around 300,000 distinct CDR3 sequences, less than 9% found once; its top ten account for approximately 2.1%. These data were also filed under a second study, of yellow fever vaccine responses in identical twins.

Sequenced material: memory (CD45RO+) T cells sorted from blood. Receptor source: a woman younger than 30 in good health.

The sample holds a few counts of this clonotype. The CDR3 DNA reads TGCAGTGCCTCCGGGTCTTTAACTAGCACAGATACGCAGTATTTT. Its protein is CSASGSLTSTDTQYF. This chain links TRBV20-1 with TRBJ2-3; D not certain. V lost 6 bases and J lost 0, with 16 bases in between. The CDR3 length is 15 residues. Germline-derived CDR1 and CDR2 are DFQATT and SNEGSKA (reference sequence).

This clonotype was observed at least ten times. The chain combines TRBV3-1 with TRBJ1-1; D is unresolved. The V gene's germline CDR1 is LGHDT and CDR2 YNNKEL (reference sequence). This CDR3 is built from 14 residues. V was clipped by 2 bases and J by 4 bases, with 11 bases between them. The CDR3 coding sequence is TGTGCCAGCAGCCAACCGCCTGAAGGCACTGAAGCTTTCTTT. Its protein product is CASSQPPEGTEAFF.